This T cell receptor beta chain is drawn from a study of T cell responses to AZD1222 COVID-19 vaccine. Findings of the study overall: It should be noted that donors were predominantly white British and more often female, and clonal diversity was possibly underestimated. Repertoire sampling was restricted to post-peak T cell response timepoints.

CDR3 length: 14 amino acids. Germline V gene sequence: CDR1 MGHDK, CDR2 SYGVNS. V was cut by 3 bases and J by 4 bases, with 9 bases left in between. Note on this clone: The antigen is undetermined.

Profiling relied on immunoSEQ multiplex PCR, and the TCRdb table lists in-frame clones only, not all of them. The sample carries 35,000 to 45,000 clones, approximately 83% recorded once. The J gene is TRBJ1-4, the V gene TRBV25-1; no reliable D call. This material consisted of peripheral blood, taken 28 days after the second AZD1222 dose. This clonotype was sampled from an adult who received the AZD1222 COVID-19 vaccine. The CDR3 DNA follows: TGTGCCAGCAGTGATCAGCTTATTAATGAAAAACTGTTTTTT. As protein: CASSDQLINEKLFF.